This TCR beta chain was captured by sequencing in a study of shared clonotypes between healthy human individuals. Whole-study context: Each donor's CD4 naive and CD4 memory cells filled three plates apiece, CD8 naive two, and CD8 memory one. Findings of the study overall: Among the subsets, naive ones generally showed larger estimated richness than memory ones.

The assay was immunoSEQ multiplex PCR, and TCRdb's table has in-frame clones only and misses some. The sample lists approximately 87,000 clones; about 63% were seen once. All donors were Caucasian adults living in Nashville, Tennessee. As regards this clone: Its specificity is not known.

The germline V gene encodes CDR1 MNHNS and CDR2 SASEGT. The CDR3 sequence is 16 residues long. Trimming cost V 4 bases and J 3 bases, with 16 bases left between them. The sequencing input was memory CD8+ T cells sorted from blood. Subset defined: CD45RO+ cells pooled with CCR7-negative TemRA cells. The genes are TRBV6-1 and TRBJ1-5, with D maybe TRBD1 (6 bases). The sequence derives from a man aged 25 to 40 in good health. The CDR3 is CASSGPGHLPNQPQHF. The CDR3 nucleotides are TGTGCCAGCAGTGGACCGGGACACCTACCCAATCAGCCCCAGCATTTT.